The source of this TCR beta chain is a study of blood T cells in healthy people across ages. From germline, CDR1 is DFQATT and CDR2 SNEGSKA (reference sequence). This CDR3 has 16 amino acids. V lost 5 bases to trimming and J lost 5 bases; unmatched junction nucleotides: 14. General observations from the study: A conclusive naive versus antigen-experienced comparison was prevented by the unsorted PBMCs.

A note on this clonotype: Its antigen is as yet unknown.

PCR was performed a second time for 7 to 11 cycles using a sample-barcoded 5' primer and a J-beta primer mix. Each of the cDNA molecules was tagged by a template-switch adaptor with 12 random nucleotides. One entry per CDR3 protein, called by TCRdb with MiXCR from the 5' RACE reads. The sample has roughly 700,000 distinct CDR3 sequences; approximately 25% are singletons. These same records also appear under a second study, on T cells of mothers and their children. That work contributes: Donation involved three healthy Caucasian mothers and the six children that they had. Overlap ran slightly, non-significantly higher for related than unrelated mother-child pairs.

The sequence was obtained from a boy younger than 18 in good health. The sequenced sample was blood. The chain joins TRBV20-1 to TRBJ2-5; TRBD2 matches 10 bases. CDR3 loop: CSAPRLAGDRRETQYF. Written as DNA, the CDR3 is TGCAGTGCTCCGCGTCTAGCGGGGGACCGCCGGGAGACCCAGTACTTC.